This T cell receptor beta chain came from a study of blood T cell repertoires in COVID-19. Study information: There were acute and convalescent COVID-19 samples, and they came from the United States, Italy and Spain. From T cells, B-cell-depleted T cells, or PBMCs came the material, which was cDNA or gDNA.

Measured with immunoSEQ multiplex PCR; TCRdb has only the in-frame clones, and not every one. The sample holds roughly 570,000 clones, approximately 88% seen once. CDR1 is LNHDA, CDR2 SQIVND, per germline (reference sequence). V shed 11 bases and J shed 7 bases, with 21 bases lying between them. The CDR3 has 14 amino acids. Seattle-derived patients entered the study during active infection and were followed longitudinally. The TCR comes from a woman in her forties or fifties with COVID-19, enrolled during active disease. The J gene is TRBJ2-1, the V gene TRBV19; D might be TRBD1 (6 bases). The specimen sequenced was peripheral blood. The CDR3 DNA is TGTGCCGCGGCCACTCTCCAGGGGCGAAATGAGCAGTTCTTC. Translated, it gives CAAATLQGRNEQFF.